This T cell receptor (beta chain) derives from a study of cytomegalovirus exposure and HLA in healthy donors. The study's findings and limits: What a later analysis showed was that several of the most significant clusters appeared linked to common viral pathogens.

60 Vbeta and 13 Jbeta primers were used in PCR. Generated by immunoSEQ multiplex PCR, the TCRdb table keeps only in-frame clones and is missing some. The profile shows over 150,000 clones, around 80% of them singletons. Of note for this clone: Its specificity is not known.

The receptor was derived from a man aged 35 to 55 in good health and CMV-seronegative. The specimen was PBMCs.

The CDR3: CASSPRDRVQYNSPLHF. The DNA for the CDR3 is TGTGCCAGCAGCCCACGGGACAGGGTGCAGTATAATTCACCCCTCCACTTT. V and J are TRBV9 and TRBJ1-6; 9 positions match TRBD1. Germline CDR1 reads SGDLS; CDR2 reads YYNGEE. V shed 4 bases and J 4 bases; nucleotides not matched to a gene: 9. This CDR3 region has 17 residues.